A single sample is the source of the 3 T cell receptor beta chains below, sequenced in a study of blood T cell repertoires in COVID-19. The protocol was immunoSEQ multiplex PCR, while the TCRdb copy is restricted to in-frame clones and leaves out a portion. The data show some 220,000 clones, 75% to 85% seen once. Sequencing was done on a sample of peripheral blood. These receptor sequences come from a woman in her 70s with COVID-19, enrolled during active disease.

In this sample, this clone turned up a few times. CDR3 sequence (DNA): TGTGCCAGCACCCCATCGGTGATCGGCTACACCTTC. As protein: CASTPSVIGYTF. The rearrangement links TRBV6-5 to TRBJ1-2, with D unclear. The ends were cut back, 7 bases at V and 8 bases at J, with 14 bases in the middle. Per germline, CDR1 MNHEY and CDR2 SVGAGI. This CDR3 region has 12 residues.

This chain uses TRBV13 with TRBJ2-2, with 7 bases identical to TRBD1. J gave up 6 bases and V 5 bases, and 9 bases lay outside the gene matches. Germline V gene lookup returns CDR1 PRHDT and CDR2 FYEKMQ (reference sequence). The CDR3 runs to 15 residues. Written as DNA, the CDR3 is TGTGCCAGCAGCCGCGACAGGGTGAGGTCCGGGGAGCTGTTTTTT. Its protein product is CASSRDRVRSGELFF.

The chain recombines TRBV27 with TRBJ2-7; TRBD1 agrees at 7 bases. Trimming took 3 bases from V and 2 from J; bases not matched to a gene: 7. The CDR3 has 15 amino acids. Germline CDR1 is MNHEY and CDR2 is SMNVEV (reference sequence). The chain's CDR3 is CASSFLRQGPYEQYF. The CDR3 bases are TGTGCCAGCAGTTTTCTAAGACAGGGTCCCTACGAGCAGTACTTC.